The TCR beta chain described here comes from a study of tumor-infiltrating lymphocytes in primary liver carcinoma. Overall study context: Surgeons resected the patients' primary liver carcinomas. Tumor staging was T1-T3 N0M0; sizes spanned roughly 4.2 to 10 cm across. All patients, whether men or women, fell within 30 to 69 years of age.

Findings and caveats of the study: Tumor-adjacent and tumor-blood pairs showed less overlap than tumor region pairs.

Reverse transcription of about 500 ng total RNA with a constant-region primer produced TCR beta cDNA. Three-round nested multiplex PCR performed with slightly modified ARM-PCR produced the TCR beta libraries. Running 10 cycles apiece, the first two PCR rounds relied on TRBV1-TRBV30 forward primers together with a C-beta reverse primer. Each CDR3 protein gets one entry after TCRdb re-called the multiplex PCR reads with MiXCR. The data show about 350,000 distinct CDR3 sequences, with around 60% seen just once and roughly 6% held by the top ten. They got blood RNA out of unsorted whole blood and also pulled out germline DNA. This clonotype turned up a few times. The target antigen is unknown. The germline V gene has CDR1 MDHEN and CDR2 SYDVKM. The CDR3 consists of 13 residues. Trimming pared 7 bases from V and 6 bases from J, leaving 13 bases between.

The rearrangement uses TRBV28 and TRBJ1-5, with D perhaps matching TRBD1 (6 bases). The sequence was obtained from a man aged 35 to 55 with primary liver carcinoma and hepatitis B virus infection. The sequencing sample was made of peripheral blood. The CDR3 coding sequence is TGTGCCAGCACCATGCGGGGGCGTCAGCCCCAGCATTTT. As protein: CASTMRGRQPQHF.